The 5 T cell receptor beta chains presented below share a single source sample, sequenced in a study of T cells after yellow fever vaccination. TCRdb redid the calling of the 5' RACE reads with MiXCR, one entry per CDR3 protein. The sample shows hundreds of thousands of distinct CDR3 sequences, approximately 21% of them seen only once. This sample comprised PBMCs, obtained 15 days after the yellow fever booster vaccination. The receptors originated from a man aged 25-40 years who received the YFV17D yellow fever vaccine.

The V and J genes are TRBV6-1 and TRBJ2-5; D is undetermined. This CDR3 has 12 amino acids. CDR1 and CDR2 (germline): MNHNS, SASEGT. V dropped 8 bases and J dropped 5 bases, with 12 bases sitting between them. The CDR3 DNA sequence: TGTGCCAGCCGTAAGGGCCCGGAGACCCAGTACTTC. This encodes CASRKGPETQYF.

The chain joins TRBV28 to TRBJ2-3; the D gene is possibly TRBD1 (5 bases). This CDR3 region has 15 residues. Per the germline V gene, CDR1 is MDHEN and CDR2 is SYDVKM. The CDR3 region is CATYSTARITDTQYF. The DNA of the CDR3 is TGTGCAACTTATTCGACAGCGCGTATAACAGATACGCAGTATTTT.

The chain uses TRBV20-1 and TRBJ2-7; D might be TRBD2 (5 bases). V lost 0 bases and J 0 bases, leaving 12 bases between the germline ends. Germline CDR1 and CDR2: DFQATT and SNEGSKA (reference sequence). CDR3 length equals 15 residues. The CDR3 sequence is CSARDLAESSYEQYF. Written as DNA, the CDR3 is TGCAGTGCTAGAGATCTAGCCGAGAGCTCCTACGAGCAGTACTTC.

J is TRBJ2-2 and V is TRBV11-2; D possibly corresponds to TRBD1 (5 bases). Germline CDR1 and CDR2: SGHAT and FQNNGV. With 1 base removed from V and 6 bases from J, the gap between germline ends came to 15 bases. The CDR3 extends over 16 amino acids. The CDR3 sequence: CASSLGASGWAGELFF. The CDR3 DNA reads TGTGCCAGCAGCTTAGGAGCGTCAGGGTGGGCCGGGGAGCTGTTTTTT.

Concerning this clonotype itself: Germline and junction disagree at one end, which may indicate a read error. J is TRBJ2-7 and V is TRBV20-1; 10 bases are a match to TRBD2. The CDR3 extends over 15 amino acids. Germline V lookup: CDR1 DFQATT, CDR2 SNEGSKA (reference sequence). The CDR3 loop is CSARGTASGSREQYF. In nucleotides, the CDR3 is TGCAGTGCCAGAGGTACAGCTAGCGGGAGTAGGGAGCAGTACTTC.